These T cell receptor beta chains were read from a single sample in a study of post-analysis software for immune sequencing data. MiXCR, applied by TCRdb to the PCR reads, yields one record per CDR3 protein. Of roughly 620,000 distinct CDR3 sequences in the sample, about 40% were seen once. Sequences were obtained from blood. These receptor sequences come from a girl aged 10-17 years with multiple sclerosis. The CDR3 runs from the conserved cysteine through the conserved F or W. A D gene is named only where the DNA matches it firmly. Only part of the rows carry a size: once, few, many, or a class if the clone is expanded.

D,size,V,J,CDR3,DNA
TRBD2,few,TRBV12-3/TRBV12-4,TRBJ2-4,CASSALAGGVAKNIQYF,TGTGCCAGCAGTGCCTTAGCGGGAGGGGTAGCCAAAAACATTCAGTACTTC
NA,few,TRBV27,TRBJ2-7,CASSWEGAYEQYF,TGTGCCAGCAGTTGGGAAGGGGCCTACGAGCAGTACTTC
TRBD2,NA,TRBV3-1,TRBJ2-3,CASSQAMGGSSTDTQYF,TGTGCCAGCAGCCAAGCAATGGGCGGGAGCAGCACAGATACGCAGTATTTT
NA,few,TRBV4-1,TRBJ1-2,CASSQDPGKGYTF,TGCGCCAGCAGCCAAGATCCAGGGAAGGGCTACACCTTC
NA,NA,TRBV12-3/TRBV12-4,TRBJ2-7,CASSLWGEPHEQYF,TGTGCCAGCAGTTTATGGGGGGAGCCCCACGAGCAGTACTTC
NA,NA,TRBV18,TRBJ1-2,CVSSPAGYGYTF,TGTGTCAGCTCACCAGCGGGCTATGGCTACACCTTC
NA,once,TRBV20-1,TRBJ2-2,CSASVLGGELFF,TGCAGTGCTTCTGTATTGGGCGGGGAGCTGTTTTTT
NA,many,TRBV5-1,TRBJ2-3,CASSLEGAGTDTQYF,TGTGCCAGCAGTTTAGAAGGAGCTGGAACAGATACGCAGTATTTT
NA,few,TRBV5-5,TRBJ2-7,CASSPEAHSYEQYF,TGTGCCAGCAGCCCCGAGGCCCACTCCTACGAGCAGTACTTC
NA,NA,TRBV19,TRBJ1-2,CASSTPPGYGYTF,TGTGCCAGTAGTACACCCCCGGGATATGGCTACACCTTC
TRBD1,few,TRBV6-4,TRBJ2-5,CASSPESGGSETQYF,TGTGCCAGCAGCCCCGAGTCAGGGGGCTCAGAGACCCAGTACTTC
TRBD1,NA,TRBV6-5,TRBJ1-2,CASSLSRQGLDYGYTF,TGTGCCAGCAGCTTATCTCGACAGGGTCTGGACTATGGCTACACCTTC
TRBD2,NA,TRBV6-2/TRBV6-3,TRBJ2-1,CASSLTSTSSYNEQFF,TGTGCCAGCAGTTTGACTAGCACTAGCTCCTACAATGAGCAGTTCTTC
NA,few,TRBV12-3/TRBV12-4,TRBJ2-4,CASTHGGRNIQYF,TGTGCCAGCACCCATGGGGGGCGAAACATTCAGTACTTC
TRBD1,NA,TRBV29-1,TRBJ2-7,CSVPTGGEIYEQYF,TGCAGCGTCCCGACAGGGGGTGAGATCTACGAGCAGTACTTC
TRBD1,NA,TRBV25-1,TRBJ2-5,CASSEPLGTGAQETQYF,TGTGCCAGCAGTGAACCCCTCGGGACAGGGGCTCAAGAGACCCAGTACTTC
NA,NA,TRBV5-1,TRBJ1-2,CASSVTATNYGYTF,TGCGCCAGCAGCGTGACAGCCACTAACTATGGCTACACCTTC
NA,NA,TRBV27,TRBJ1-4,CASRTRGQRINEKLFF,TGTGCCAGCAGAACCAGGGGCCAGAGGATTAATGAAAAACTGTTTTTT
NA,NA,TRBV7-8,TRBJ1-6,CASSLELSSPLHF,TGTGCCAGCAGCTTAGAATTGAGTTCACCCCTCCACTTT
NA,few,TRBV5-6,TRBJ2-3,CASSFLAYTDTQYF,TGTGCCAGCAGCTTTCTAGCCTACACAGATACGCAGTATTTT
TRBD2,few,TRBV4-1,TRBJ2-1,CASSQGSAGGPREQFF,TGCGCCAGCAGCCAAGGGAGCGCGGGGGGCCCTCGGGAGCAGTTCTTC
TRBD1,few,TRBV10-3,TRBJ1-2,CAITRTGGDYGYTF,TGTGCCATCACTAGGACAGGGGGCGACTATGGCTACACCTTC
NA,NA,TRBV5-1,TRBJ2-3,CASSLYTGRDTQYF,TGCGCCAGCAGCTTGTACACCGGGCGGGATACGCAGTATTTT
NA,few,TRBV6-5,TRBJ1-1,CASSYRQPSNTEAFF,TGTGCCAGCAGTTACCGACAGCCTTCGAACACTGAAGCTTTCTTT
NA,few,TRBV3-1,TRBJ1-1,CASSLGGASTEAFF,TGTGCCAGCAGCCTTGGAGGGGCGTCCACTGAAGCTTTCTTT
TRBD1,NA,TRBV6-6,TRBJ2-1,CASSYSWTGGNEQFF,TGTGCCAGCAGTTACTCATGGACAGGGGGGAATGAGCAGTTCTTC
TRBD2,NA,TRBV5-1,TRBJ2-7,CASSVGLAGYEQYF,TGCGCCAGCAGCGTGGGACTAGCGGGGTACGAGCAGTACTTC
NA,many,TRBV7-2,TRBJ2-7,CASSLGGLISYEQYF,TGTGCCAGCAGCTTAGGGGGGCTTATCTCCTACGAGCAGTACTTC
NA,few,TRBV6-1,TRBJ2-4,CASSRDSAVLAKNILYF,TGTGCCAGCTCTCGGGATAGCGCAGTCTTAGCCAAAAACATTCTATACTTC
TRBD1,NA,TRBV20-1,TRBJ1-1,CSATNRGATEAFF,TGCAGTGCTACTAACAGGGGAGCTACTGAAGCTTTCTTT